These 7 T cell receptor beta chains share one sample of origin, sequenced in a study of blood T cell repertoires in COVID-19. Method: immunoSEQ multiplex PCR; TCRdb's copy keeps in-frame clones and lacks some. The table has fewer than 300,000 clones, roughly 80% seen once. Sequenced: PBMCs or T cells enriched from blood (not recorded which). These TCRs come from a man aged 35 to 55 who had been exposed to COVID-19.

The chain employs TRBV7-3 and TRBJ1-3, with D possibly TRBD1 on 6 matching bases. The length of the CDR3 is 15 residues. CDR1 is SGHTA, CDR2 FQGTGA, per germline. Between the trimmed V and J ends, which lost 5 bases and 4 bases, there was a span of 15 bases. CDR3 amino acids: CASSQDSSGGNTIYF. In DNA form, the CDR3 reads TGTGCCAGCAGCCAGGACAGCTCTGGAGGAAACACCATATATTTT.

This chain links TRBV2 with TRBJ2-7; 9 bases align to TRBD2. The length of the CDR3 is 15 residues. With V trimmed by 1 base and J by 9 bases, 10 bases remained unmatched. The germline V gene has CDR1 SNHLY and CDR2 FYNNEI. CDR3 sequence reads: CASSEVAGGRTGQYF. The CDR3 DNA reads as TGTGCCAGCAGTGAAGTGGCGGGAGGGCGTACTGGGCAGTACTTC. Drawing the rest from reference TRBV2 and TRBJ2-7, the complete variable domain is EPEVTQTPSHQVTQMGQEVILRCVPISNHLYFYWYRQILGQKVEFLVSFYNNEISEKSEIFDDQFSVERPDGSNFTLKIRSTKLEDSAMYFCASSEVAGGRTGQYFGPGTRLTVT.

Only one count was recorded for this clone. The CDR3 loop is CASSHPERGFRSVGYTF. The CDR3 DNA reads TGCGCCAGCAGCCACCCTGAGCGGGGATTTCGTAGTGTTGGCTACACCTTC. The chain joins TRBV4-1 to TRBJ1-2; no definite D call. V was clipped by 3 bases and J by 7 bases, with 24 bases between them. The CDR3 covers 17 residues. Germline CDR1 MGHRA, CDR2 YSYEKL.

The V call is TRBV21-1, the J call TRBJ2-7; the DNA was not used to check the table's D call, TRBD2. TRBV21-1 is labeled a pseudogene. The CDR3 totals 13 residues. The CDR3 region has the DNA TGTGCCACCAGAAGTAGTCGGTTTTACGAGCAGTACTTC. Its translation is CATRSSRFYEQYF.

As DNA, the CDR3 is TGTGCCAGCAGTTACTCGTGGGGCGGGGTATTGGAAGCTTTCTTT. It translates to CASSYSWGGVLEAFF. The chain has TRBV6-5 and TRBJ1-1, with D possibly matching TRBD1 (5 bases). The V and J ends lost 0 bases and 8 bases respectively, with 16 bases between them. The CDR3 is 15 amino acids. Germline lookup yields CDR1 MNHEY and CDR2 SVGAGI.

This clone appeared a few times. The chain employs TRBV5-1 and TRBJ2-7; 7 bases are shared with TRBD1. The V gene end was trimmed by 6 bases and the J gene end by 5 bases; junction bases not matched to a gene: 8. Germline lookup yields CDR1 SGHRS and CDR2 YFSETQ. There are 13 residues in the CDR3. The CDR3 DNA follows: TGCGCCAGCACAAAGGGACAGCCGAACGAGCAGTACTTC. Amino acid sequence: CASTKGQPNEQYF.

The chain is built from TRBV24-1 and TRBJ2-3; 8 nucleotides line up with TRBD2. The CDR3 totals 17 residues. With V trimmed by 4 bases and J by 0 bases, 8 bases remained unmatched. Germline assignment: CDR1 KGHDR and CDR2 SFDVKD. The CDR3 sequence is CATSDPGLAGSTDTQYF. The CDR3 DNA follows: TGTGCCACCAGTGACCCTGGTTTAGCGGGGAGCACAGATACGCAGTATTTT.